These 16 T cell receptor beta chains were all obtained from the same sample, sequenced in a study of shared clonotypes between healthy human individuals. Sequencing was performed with immunoSEQ multiplex PCR; in TCRdb, only in-frame clones are kept and a portion is missing. The table has about 2.4 million clones, over 85% seen once. The sample comprised naive CD4+ T cells sorted from blood. Stated subset: CD45RA+ positively selected. These receptors were collected from a man aged 18 to 29 in good health.

Worth noting for this clone: Different DNA sequences within this sample yield the same CDR3. CDR3 nucleotide sequence: TGTGCCAGCAGCCTCCTCGGGTCTGGGGCCAACGTCCTGACTTTC. Translated, it gives CASSLLGSGANVLTF. V usage is TRBV5-4 and J usage is TRBJ2-6, with D unclear. Germline-derived CDR1 and CDR2 are SGHNT and YYREEE (reference sequence). Trimming cost V 4 bases and J 1 base, with 9 bases left between them. The CDR3 length is 15 residues.

V gene TRBV18 combines with J gene TRBJ2-5, with D perhaps TRBD1 (7 bases). Trimming took off 5 bases at V and 1 base at J, with 14 bases between the two ends. This CDR3 is 15 amino acids long. Germline CDR1 KGHSH, CDR2 LQKENI. The chain's CDR3 is CASSFYRGLQETQYF. The CDR3, as DNA: TGTGCCAGCTCATTTTACAGGGGACTCCAAGAGACCCAGTACTTC.

CDR3 coding DNA: TGCGCCAGCAGCTTGGAGGCCAGTAGCTCCTACGAGCAGTACTTC. Protein product: CASSLEASSSYEQYF. This rearrangement joins TRBV5-1 to TRBJ2-7; D not resolved. This CDR3 region has 15 residues. Germline V lookup: CDR1 SGHRS, CDR2 YFSETQ. V was pared by 0 bases and J by 0 bases, with 10 bases between. The whole variable domain, remainder taken from reference TRBV5-1 and TRBJ2-7, is KAGVTQTPRYLIKTRGQQVTLSCSPISGHRSVSWYQQTPGQGLQFLFEYFSETQRNKGNFPGRFSGRQFSNSRSEMNVSTLELGDSALYLCASSLEASSSYEQYFGPGTRLTVT.

The J gene is TRBJ2-7, the V gene TRBV7-2, with D possibly TRBD1 on 5 matching bases. This CDR3 region has 14 residues. V gave up 1 base and J gave up 2 bases, with 9 bases separating them. Germline CDR1 reads SGHTA; CDR2 reads FQGNSA. In DNA form, the CDR3 reads TGTGCCAGCAGCTTAGGACGGACAACCTACGAGCAGTACTTC. It yields the protein CASSLGRTTYEQYF.

V gene TRBV7-8 combines with J gene TRBJ1-1; D is undetermined. CDR1 is SGHVS and CDR2 is FQNEAQ in the germline V gene. This CDR3 is 13 amino acids long. The V end lost 1 base, the J end lost 5 bases, and 8 bases lay between the germline ends. The CDR3 region is CASSLVRGTEAFF. The CDR3 DNA reads TGTGCCAGCAGCTTAGTTCGGGGTACTGAAGCTTTCTTT. Full variable domain (outside the CDR3, taken from reference TRBV7-8 and TRBJ1-1): GAGVSQSPRYKVAKRGQDVALRCDPISGHVSLFWYQQALGQGPEFLTYFQNEAQLDKSGLPSDRFFAERPEGSVSTLKIQRTQQEDSAVYLCASSLVRGTEAFFGQGTRLTVV.

A word on this clone: The sample contains more than one DNA sequence encoding this CDR3. The chain uses TRBV5-1 and TRBJ2-7; D ambiguous. V was cut by 0 bases and J by 2 bases, with 6 bases left in between. This CDR3 region has 13 residues. Germline assignment: CDR1 SGHRS and CDR2 YFSETQ. The CDR3 loop reads CASSLAGPYEQYF. The DNA of the CDR3 is TGCGCCAGCAGCTTGGCCGGGCCCTACGAGCAGTACTTC. Based on the CDR3 plus reference TRBV5-1 and TRBJ2-7, the full variable domain is KAGVTQTPRYLIKTRGQQVTLSCSPISGHRSVSWYQQTPGQGLQFLFEYFSETQRNKGNFPGRFSGRQFSNSRSEMNVSTLELGDSALYLCASSLAGPYEQYFGPGTRLTVT.

The table lists this clone with a count of one. This chain uses TRBV7-8 with TRBJ1-4, with unresolved D. Trimming took 0 bases from V and 7 from J, leaving 15 bases between them. Germline V gene data show CDR1 as SGHVS and CDR2 as FQNEAQ. This CDR3 comprises 16 residues. For the CDR3, the DNA is TGTGCCAGCAGCTTAGCCCCAGGCGGGGTACGTGAAAAACTGTTTTTT. Translation gives CASSLAPGGVREKLFF.

Comment on this clone: Additional DNA sequences in this sample encode the identical CDR3. The CDR3 DNA reads TGCAGTGCTAGCCGGAACAATGAGCAGTTCTTC. This sequence encodes CSASRNNEQFF. V and J are TRBV20-1 and TRBJ2-1; D uncertain. CDR1 is DFQATT and CDR2 is SNEGSKA in the germline V gene (reference sequence). V dropped 3 bases and J dropped 5 bases, with 5 bases sitting between them. The CDR3 length is 11 residues.

V and J are TRBV5-4 and TRBJ2-3; D unclear. Germline V gene sequence: CDR1 SGHNT, CDR2 YYREEE (reference sequence). The CDR3 sequence is 16 residues long. V lost 2 bases and J 0 bases, leaving 13 bases between the germline ends. The CDR3 bases are TGTGCCAGCAGCTTCCGACTGGTAGCTAGCACAGATACGCAGTATTTT. Protein product: CASSFRLVASTDTQYF. The complete variable domain, with remaining parts taken from reference TRBV5-4 and TRBJ2-3, reads ETGVTQSPTHLIKTRGQQVTLRCSSQSGHNTVSWYQQALGQGPQFIFQYYREEENGRGNFPPRFSGLQFPNYSSELNVNALELDDSALYLCASSFRLVASTDTQYFGPGTRLTVL.

V and J are TRBV9 and TRBJ2-1; 7 bases are a match to TRBD1. V dropped 0 bases and J dropped 3; count of bases not matched to a gene: 3. This CDR3 spans 15 amino acids. Per germline, CDR1 SGDLS and CDR2 YYNGEE. CDR3 residues: CASSVGQGFYNEQFF. The CDR3, as DNA: TGTGCCAGCAGCGTAGGACAGGGATTCTACAATGAGCAGTTCTTC.

In DNA form, the CDR3 reads TGTGCCAGCAATTTATACCCGGTAGTCCCTGAGCAGTTCTTC. Translating it yields CASNLYPVVPEQFF. The V call is TRBV7-2, the J call TRBJ2-1; D gene ambiguous. V lost 7 bases to trimming and J lost 9 bases, with 19 bases between them. The CDR3 is 14 residues long. Germline V gives CDR1 SGHTA, CDR2 FQGNSA.

This sequence joins TRBV25-1 and TRBJ1-2; D is undetermined. This CDR3 has 12 amino acids. CDR1 and CDR2 from the germline V gene are MGHDK and SYGVNS. Trimming removed 5 bases at V and 6 bases at J, with 10 bases between. CDR3: CASSSSVNGYTF. CDR3 DNA sequence: TGTGCCAGCAGTTCTTCTGTTAATGGCTACACCTTC.

The V gene is TRBV6-5, the J gene TRBJ1-6; 9 bases are a match to TRBD1. Trimming cost V 5 bases and J 6 bases; bases outside gene matches: 5. Per the germline V gene, CDR1 is MNHEY and CDR2 is SVGAGI. CDR3 length: 15 residues. The CDR3 protein is CASSASGQGNSPLHF. CDR3 DNA: TGTGCCAGCAGTGCCTCGGGACAGGGTAATTCACCCCTCCACTTT.

The rearrangement uses TRBV5-1 and TRBJ2-1; TRBD2 aligns across 12 bases. Germline assignment: CDR1 SGHRS and CDR2 YFSETQ. V lost 0 bases, J lost 7 bases, and 5 bases stayed unmatched. This CDR3 spans 16 amino acids. The CDR3 DNA is TGCGCCAGCAGCTTGGACGTTCTAGCGGGGGGGAATGAGCAGTTCTTC. Protein: CASSLDVLAGGNEQFF.

The chain is built from TRBV28 and TRBJ2-7, with D perhaps assigned TRBD1 or TRBD2 (6 bases each). The V and J ends lost 6 bases and 2 bases respectively, with 14 bases between them. Germline V gives CDR1 MDHEN, CDR2 SYDVKM. The CDR3 is made up of 14 amino acids. CDR3 loop: CASRGPGAAYEQYF. For the CDR3, the DNA is TGTGCCAGCAGGGGGCCGGGGGCCGCCTACGAGCAGTACTTC.

The chain combines TRBV2 with TRBJ2-2; possibly TRBD2 for D (5 bases). The CDR3 sequence is 13 residues long. Germline V gives CDR1 SNHLY, CDR2 FYNNEI. The CDR3 DNA follows: TGTGCGAGCGTGAGGGAAAACACCGGGGAGCTGTTTTTT. This translates into CASVRENTGELFF.